Below are 19 T cell receptor beta chains sequenced from a single sample in a study of blood T cell repertoires in COVID-19. Profiled with immunoSEQ multiplex PCR; TCRdb holds only in-frame clones, not every one. The sample has 150,000 to 200,000 clones; roughly four fifths are singletons. The sequenced sample consisted of peripheral blood. Source of these receptors: a woman aged 25 to 39 with acute or convalescent COVID-19.

The chain couples TRBV6-6 to TRBJ2-7; 9 bases match TRBD2. From germline, CDR1 is MNHNY and CDR2 SVGAGI (reference sequence). This CDR3 is built from 16 residues. V lost 4 bases to trimming and J lost 1 base; unmatched junction nucleotides: 8. The CDR3 loop reads CASSWGSGGPSYEQYF. CDR3 coding DNA: TGTGCCAGCAGTTGGGGCAGCGGGGGGCCATCCTACGAGCAGTACTTC.

CDR3 nucleotide sequence: TGTGCCAGCTCACCGTCAGCCGGGACAGGAAATCGGGAGCAGTACTTC. Translating it yields CASSPSAGTGNREQYF. The V gene is TRBV18, the J gene TRBJ2-7, with 8 bases fitting TRBD1. Losses at the gene ends were 3 bases for V and 7 bases for J; bases not matched to a gene: 14. The CDR3 consists of 16 residues. The V gene's germline CDR1 is KGHSH and CDR2 LQKENI.

The chain recombines TRBV6-6 with TRBJ1-5; D ambiguous. CDR1 and CDR2 from the germline V gene are MNHNY and SVGAGI (reference sequence). This CDR3 region has 13 residues. V lost 5 bases and J lost 3, with 8 bases in between. The CDR3 region is CASSPLYNQPQHF. CDR3 sequence (DNA): TGTGCCAGCAGTCCCCTCTACAATCAGCCCCAGCATTTT.

The chain recombines TRBV5-5 with TRBJ2-7; TRBD1 aligns across 10 bases. Germline loops: CDR1 SGHKS, CDR2 YYEKEE (reference sequence). With 3 bases clipped from V and 0 bases from J, the junction kept 6 bases outside the gene matches. CDR3 length: 16 amino acids. The CDR3 DNA is TGTGCCAGCAGCTGGGGACAGGGGATTAGCTCCTACGAGCAGTACTTC. It translates to CASSWGQGISSYEQYF.

The chain joins TRBV20-1 to TRBJ2-4, with a weak D call TRBD2 (5 bases). Germline V gene lookup returns CDR1 DFQATT and CDR2 SNEGSKA (reference sequence). The CDR3 has 13 residues. V was clipped by 3 bases and J by 9 bases, with 15 bases between them. The DNA of the CDR3 is TGCAGTGCTAGTTTAGTGGTTGAGGGCATTCAGTACTTC. This gives the protein CSASLVVEGIQYF.

This clone has only one observation. V usage is TRBV9 and J usage is TRBJ1-2; 9 bases are shared with TRBD1. CDR3 length equals 13 residues. V lost 3 bases, J lost 8 bases, and 5 bases stayed unmatched. The germline CDR1 and CDR2 sequences are SGDLS and YYNGEE. In DNA form, the CDR3 reads TGTGCCAGCAGCGCTAGGACAGGGGAAGGCTACACCTTC. Protein: CASSARTGEGYTF.

The chain links TRBV20-1 to TRBJ2-7; 9 bases agree with TRBD2. J gave up 4 bases and V 3 bases, and 10 bases lay outside the gene matches. CDR1 and CDR2 from the germline V gene are DFQATT and SNEGSKA (reference sequence). CDR3 length equals 15 residues. The DNA of the CDR3 is TGCAGTGCTAGTCGGCTAGCGGGGAATCTTTACGAGCAGTACTTC. It is translated as CSASRLAGNLYEQYF.

V is TRBV10-3 and J is TRBJ2-1; 10 bases match TRBD2. The CDR3 is made up of 12 amino acids. Germline lookup yields CDR1 ENHRY and CDR2 SYGVKD. V gave up 11 bases and J gave up 9 bases; unmatched junction bases: 7. CDR3 residues: CASGGLAVEQFF. For the CDR3, the DNA is TGTGCCTCCGGCGGACTAGCGGTTGAGCAGTTCTTC.

The rearrangement links TRBV7-2 to TRBJ1-4, with TRBD1 matching over 8 bases. The germline gives CDR1 SGHTA, CDR2 FQGNSA. The V segment lost 5 bases and the J segment 0 bases; nucleotides outside the gene matches: 5. This CDR3 spans 16 amino acids. DNA of the CDR3: TGTGCCAGCAGCCCCCAGACAGGGGCAACTAATGAAAAACTGTTTTTT. Protein sequence: CASSPQTGATNEKLFF. The full variable domain, in which reference TRBV7-2 and TRBJ1-4 provide the parts outside the CDR3, is GAGVSQSPSNKVTEKGKDVELRCDPISGHTALYWYRQSLGQGLEFLIYFQGNSAPDKSGLPSDRFSAERTGGSVSTLTIQRTQQEDSAVYLCASSPQTGATNEKLFFGSGTQLSVL.

The gene calls are TRBV28 and TRBJ1-5; D possibly corresponds to TRBD1 (6 bases). Trimming took off 5 bases at V and 9 bases at J, with 8 bases between the two ends. CDR1 is MDHEN, CDR2 SYDVKM, per germline. The CDR3 runs 11 residues. The CDR3 sequence is CASSGGGPQHF. The DNA of the CDR3 is TGTGCCAGCAGTGGGGGCGGGCCCCAGCATTTT.

V and J are TRBV28 and TRBJ2-3; 12 positions match TRBD2. The length of the CDR3 is 19 residues. V gave up 5 bases and J gave up 5 bases; unmatched junction bases: 17. Germline CDR1 reads MDHEN; CDR2 reads SYDVKM. CDR3 sequence reads: CASSGLWLAGGPSRDTQYF. The DNA of the CDR3 is TGTGCCAGCAGTGGGCTGTGGCTAGCGGGGGGGCCCTCGCGAGATACGCAGTATTTT.

This chain uses TRBV6-1 with TRBJ1-2; TRBD1 aligns across 8 bases. The CDR3 runs to 15 residues. The germline gives CDR1 MNHNS, CDR2 SASEGT. V lost 2 bases to trimming and J lost 7 bases; unmatched junction nucleotides: 9. This CDR3 is CASSENRGTGGGYTF. As DNA, the CDR3 is TGTGCCAGCAGTGAAAATCGAGGGACAGGAGGTGGCTACACCTTC.

The DNA for the CDR3 is TGTGCCAGCAGCGTAGCCCATAGCGGGGGGACGCAAGAGACCCAGTACTTC. Translating gives CASSVAHSGGTQETQYF. The chain recombines TRBV9 with TRBJ2-5; 10 positions match TRBD2. Germline trimming cut 0 bases from V and 2 bases from J; bases unmatched to any gene: 7. This CDR3 contains 17 residues. Germline values: CDR1 SGDLS, CDR2 YYNGEE.

The genes are TRBV5-1 and TRBJ1-1; 7 bases are shared with TRBD1. The CDR3 is 13 amino acids. The germline V gene has CDR1 SGHRS and CDR2 YFSETQ. V lost 2 bases to trimming and J lost 3 bases; unmatched junction nucleotides: 1. The CDR3 loop is CASSFDRDTEAFF. The CDR3 DNA is TGCGCCAGCAGCTTCGACAGGGACACTGAAGCTTTCTTT.

The genes are TRBV4-1 and TRBJ2-1; D may be TRBD1 (5 bases). The CDR3 is 14 amino acids. The V end was cut by 2 bases, the J end by 2 bases, with 7 bases between. Germline V gives CDR1 MGHRA, CDR2 YSYEKL. CDR3 residues: CASSQQGPYNEQFF. The CDR3 DNA sequence: TGCGCCAGCAGCCAACAGGGTCCCTACAATGAGCAGTTCTTC.

The V call is TRBV7-8, the J call TRBJ1-1; TRBD1 matches 9 bases. The CDR3 has 14 amino acids. CDR1 is SGHVS and CDR2 is FQNEAQ in the germline V gene. V was pared by 5 bases and J by 4 bases, with 5 bases of the junction left unmatched. CDR3 in DNA: TGTGCCAGCAGCCCGGGACAGGGATTCACTGAAGCTTTCTTT. It yields the protein CASSPGQGFTEAFF.

The chain employs TRBV14 and TRBJ2-1; 9 bases align to TRBD2. There are 16 residues in the CDR3. Germline trimming cut 0 bases from V and 8 bases from J; bases unmatched to any gene: 8. Germline CDR1 and CDR2: SGHDN and FVKESK. CDR3 in amino acids: CASSQDGPAGGDEQFF. The CDR3 coding sequence is TGTGCCAGCAGCCAAGACGGGCCAGCGGGGGGAGATGAGCAGTTCTTC.

This chain uses TRBV5-1 with TRBJ1-3; D uncertain. This CDR3 contains 17 residues. CDR1 is SGHRS, CDR2 YFSETQ, per germline. Trimming took off 1 base at V and 4 bases at J, with 18 bases between the two ends. The DNA for the CDR3 is TGCGCCAGCAGCTTGTCACCCCATGGAGGGAGCGGAAACACCATATATTTT. It is translated as CASSLSPHGGSGNTIYF. Combining the CDR3 with reference TRBV5-1 and TRBJ1-3 gives the whole variable domain KAGVTQTPRYLIKTRGQQVTLSCSPISGHRSVSWYQQTPGQGLQFLFEYFSETQRNKGNFPGRFSGRQFSNSRSEMNVSTLELGDSALYLCASSLSPHGGSGNTIYFGEGSWLTVV.

The chain combines TRBV9 with TRBJ1-3; D gene ambiguous. The CDR3 is 16 residues long. V lost 3 bases to trimming and J lost 0 bases, with 13 bases between them. Germline lookup yields CDR1 SGDLS and CDR2 YYNGEE. CDR3 protein: CASSDPVGSSGNTIYF. CDR3 nucleotides: TGTGCCAGCAGCGACCCGGTGGGCAGCTCTGGAAACACCATATATTTT.